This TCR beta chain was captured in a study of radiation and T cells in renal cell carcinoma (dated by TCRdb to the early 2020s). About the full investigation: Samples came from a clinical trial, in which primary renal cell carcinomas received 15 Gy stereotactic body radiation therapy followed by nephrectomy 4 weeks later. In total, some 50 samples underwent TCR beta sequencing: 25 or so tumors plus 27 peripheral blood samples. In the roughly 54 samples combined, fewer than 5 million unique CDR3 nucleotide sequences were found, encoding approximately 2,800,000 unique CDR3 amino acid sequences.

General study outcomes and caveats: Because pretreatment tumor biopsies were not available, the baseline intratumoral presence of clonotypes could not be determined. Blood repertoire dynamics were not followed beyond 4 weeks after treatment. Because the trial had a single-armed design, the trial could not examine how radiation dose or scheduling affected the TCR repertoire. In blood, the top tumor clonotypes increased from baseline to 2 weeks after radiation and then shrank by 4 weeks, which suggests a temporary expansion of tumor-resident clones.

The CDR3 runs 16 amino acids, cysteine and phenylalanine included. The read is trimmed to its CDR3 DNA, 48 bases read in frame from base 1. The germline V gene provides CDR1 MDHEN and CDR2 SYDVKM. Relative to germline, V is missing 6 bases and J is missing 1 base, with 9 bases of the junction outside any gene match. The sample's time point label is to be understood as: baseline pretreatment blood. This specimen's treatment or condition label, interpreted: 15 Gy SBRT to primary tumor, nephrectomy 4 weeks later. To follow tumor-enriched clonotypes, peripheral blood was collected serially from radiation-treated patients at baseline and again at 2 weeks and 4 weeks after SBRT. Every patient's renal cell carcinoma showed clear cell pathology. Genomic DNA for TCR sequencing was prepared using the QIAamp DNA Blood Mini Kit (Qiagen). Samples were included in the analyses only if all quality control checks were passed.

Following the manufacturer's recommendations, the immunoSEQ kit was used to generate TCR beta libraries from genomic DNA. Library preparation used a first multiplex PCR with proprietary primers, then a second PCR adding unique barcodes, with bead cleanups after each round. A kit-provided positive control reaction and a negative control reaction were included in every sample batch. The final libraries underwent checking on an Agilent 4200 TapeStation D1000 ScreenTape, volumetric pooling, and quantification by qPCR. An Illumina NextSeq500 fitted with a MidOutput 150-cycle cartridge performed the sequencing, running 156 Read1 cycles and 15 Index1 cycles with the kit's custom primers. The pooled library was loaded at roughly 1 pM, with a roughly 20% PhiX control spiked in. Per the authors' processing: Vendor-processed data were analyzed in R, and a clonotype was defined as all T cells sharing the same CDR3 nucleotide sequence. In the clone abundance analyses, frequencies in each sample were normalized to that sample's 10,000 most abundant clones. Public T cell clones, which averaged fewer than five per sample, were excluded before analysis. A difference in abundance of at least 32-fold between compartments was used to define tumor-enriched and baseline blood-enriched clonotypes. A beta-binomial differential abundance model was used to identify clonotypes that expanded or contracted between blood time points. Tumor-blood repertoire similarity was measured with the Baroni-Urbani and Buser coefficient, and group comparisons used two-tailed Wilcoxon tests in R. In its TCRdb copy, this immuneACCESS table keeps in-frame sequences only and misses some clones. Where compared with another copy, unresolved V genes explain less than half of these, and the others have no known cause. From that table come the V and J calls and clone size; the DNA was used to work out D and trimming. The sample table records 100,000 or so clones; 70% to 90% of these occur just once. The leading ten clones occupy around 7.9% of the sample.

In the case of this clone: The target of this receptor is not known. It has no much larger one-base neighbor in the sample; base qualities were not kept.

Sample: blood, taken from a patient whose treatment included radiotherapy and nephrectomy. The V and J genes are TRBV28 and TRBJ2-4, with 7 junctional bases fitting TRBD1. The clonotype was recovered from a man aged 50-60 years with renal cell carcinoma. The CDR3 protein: CASSLQGSGAKNIQYF. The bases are TGTGCCAGCAGCCTACAGGGGAGTGGGGCCAAAAACATTCAGTACTTC.